Below, 7 T cell receptor beta chains from the same sample are listed, as sequenced in a study of T cell repertoires in cytomegalovirus infection. TCRdb analysed the reads with MiXCR anew, one entry per CDR3 protein. The sample records some 280,000 distinct CDR3 sequences, roughly 15% being singletons. Sequenced material: PBMCs. The receptors derive from a human donor in good health (CMV status not recorded). Some clones in this sample may be carry-over from other donors' samples.

This clonotype was recorded a few times. CDR3 region: CASSLRTSGGELFF. For the CDR3, the DNA is TGCGCCAGCAGCCTAAGAACCTCTGGGGGGGAGCTGTTTTTT. The chain links TRBV5-1 to TRBJ2-2, with D uncertain. The germline V and J ends were trimmed by 4 bases and 8 bases, with 15 bases remaining between them. Germline values: CDR1 SGHRS, CDR2 YFSETQ. The CDR3 loop spans 14 amino acids. The whole variable domain, filled in from reference TRBV5-1 and TRBJ2-2, reads KAGVTQTPRYLIKTRGQQVTLSCSPISGHRSVSWYQQTPGQGLQFLFEYFSETQRNKGNFPGRFSGRQFSNSRSEMNVSTLELGDSALYLCASSLRTSGGELFFGEGSRLTVL.

This clonotype was counted only a few times. The genes are TRBV6-2 or TRBV6-3 and TRBJ1-6; D is undetermined. The V end was cut by 0 bases, the J end by 0 bases, with 9 bases between. CDR1 and CDR2 from the germline V gene are MNHEY and SVGEGT. This CDR3 is built from 17 residues. CDR3: CASSYSKERSYNSPLHF. CDR3 bases: TGTGCCAGCAGTTACTCGAAGGAACGCTCCTATAATTCACCCCTCCACTTT.

The chain carries TRBV4-2 and TRBJ1-3, with D perhaps matching TRBD1 (6 bases). The CDR3 runs 16 residues. V was cut by 0 bases and J by 4 bases, with 13 bases left in between. Germline CDR1 reads LGHNA; CDR2 reads YNFKEQ. CDR3 nucleotides: TGTGCCAGCAGCCAAGATCGGTCACAGGGCGGAAACACCATATATTTT. This codes for CASSQDRSQGGNTIYF.

This clonotype occurred a few times. V and J are TRBV14 and TRBJ2-7; 7 bases are a match to TRBD1. Germline V lookup: CDR1 SGHDN, CDR2 FVKESK. The V gene end was trimmed by 1 base and the J gene end by 6 bases; junction bases not matched to a gene: 15. The CDR3 has 17 residues. The CDR3 DNA is TGTGCCAGCAGCCAAGCAGAAAAGGGGGCGACTCACCGCGAGCAGTACTTC. Protein sequence: CASSQAEKGATHREQYF.

This chain's CDR3 is CSARKGEGHNQPQHF. The CDR3 DNA reads as TGCAGTGCTAGAAAGGGAGAGGGACATAATCAGCCCCAGCATTTT. The V gene is TRBV20-1, the J gene TRBJ1-5; a possible D gene is TRBD1 (6 bases). Looked up from germline, CDR1 is DFQATT and CDR2 is SNEGSKA (reference sequence). The CDR3 runs 15 residues. The V gene lost 2 bases and the J gene lost 4 bases, with 15 bases spanning the gap.

This clonotype was recorded at least ten times. The V gene is TRBV11-2, the J gene TRBJ2-3; 7 positions match TRBD1. Per germline, CDR1 SGHAT and CDR2 FQNNGV. V shed 3 bases, J shed 2 bases, and the junction held 8 bases outside the gene matches. The CDR3 loop spans 16 amino acids. The CDR3 region has the DNA TGTGCCAGCAGCTTTACCGGGACAGTGAACACAGATACGCAGTATTTT. It specifies CASSFTGTVNTDTQYF.

This clonotype was recorded at least ten times. The chain uses TRBV28 and TRBJ2-3, with 12 bases lining up with TRBD2. The CDR3 covers 18 residues. V was pared by 5 bases and J by 3 bases, with 12 bases of the junction left unmatched. Germline assignment: CDR1 MDHEN and CDR2 SYDVKM. The CDR3 coding sequence is TGTGCCAGCAGTCTGACTAGCGGGAGATCCAGTTGGACAGATACGCAGTATTTT. This encodes CASSLTSGRSSWTDTQYF. The full variable domain, in which reference TRBV28 and TRBJ2-3 provide the parts outside the CDR3, is DVKVTQSSRYLVKRTGEKVFLECVQDMDHENMFWYRQDPGLGLRLIYFSYDVKMKEKGDIPEGYSVSREKKERFSLILESASTNQTSMYLCASSLTSGRSSWTDTQYFGPGTRLTVL.